The entry below gives a single TCR beta chain sequence along with its context. The data were taken from a study of blood T cell repertoires in COVID-19. The overall study: The cDNA or gDNA used as material had been derived from T cells, B-cell-depleted T cells, or PBMCs.

This CDR3 has 14 amino acids. The ends were cut back, 8 bases at V and 1 base at J, with 11 bases in the middle. Germline V gene lookup returns CDR1 SNHLY and CDR2 FYNNEI. Patients at the Seattle site were enrolled during active infection and followed longitudinally. Authors' processing steps: Amplification of reference gene primers provided the estimated nucleated cell counts. Sequencing used immunoSEQ multiplex PCR; TCRdb keeps in-frame clones, though not all of them. The V and J calls and the clone size are those of that table, but D and trimming were determined from the DNA. The table shows 270,000 or so clones, with 85% to 90% occurring only once.

The sample consisted of peripheral blood. The genes are TRBV2 and TRBJ2-2; a weak D match, TRBD1 (6 bases). The sequence was collected from a woman in her 30s with COVID-19, enrolled during active disease. This CDR3 is CASVRTENTGELFF. DNA of the CDR3: TGTGCCAGCGTGAGGACAGAGAACACCGGGGAGCTGTTTTTT.